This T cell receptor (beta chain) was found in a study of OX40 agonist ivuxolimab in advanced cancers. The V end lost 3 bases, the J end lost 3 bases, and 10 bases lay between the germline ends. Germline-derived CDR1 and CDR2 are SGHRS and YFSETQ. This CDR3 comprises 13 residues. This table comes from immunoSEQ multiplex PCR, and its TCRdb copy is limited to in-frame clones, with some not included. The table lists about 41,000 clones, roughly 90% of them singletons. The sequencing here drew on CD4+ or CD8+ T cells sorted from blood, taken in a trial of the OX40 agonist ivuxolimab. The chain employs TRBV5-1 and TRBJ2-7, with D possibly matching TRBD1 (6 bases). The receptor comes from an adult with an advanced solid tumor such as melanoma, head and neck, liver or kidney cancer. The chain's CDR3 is CASSSDRLYEQYF. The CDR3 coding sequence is TGCGCCAGCAGCTCGGACAGACTCTACGAGCAGTACTTC.